What follows are 20 T cell receptor beta chains derived from one specimen sequenced in a study of CXCR3-negative and CXCR3-positive naive CD8 T cells. Notes on the study in general: A higher hydrophobicity marked the TRB CDR3s of CXCR3-positive naive cells versus CXCR3-negative naive cells.

5' RACE that incorporated UMI labels was used to prepare the TRB cDNA libraries. TCRdb derives one entry per CDR3 protein from the 5' RACE reads, leaving out DNA. Its table records some 140,000 distinct CDR3 sequences. No antigens are known for them. Sequencing was performed on naive CXCR3+ CD8+ T cells from blood. The subset: CD45RO-CCR7+CD27+CD95- naive CD8+ T cells expressing CXCR3 (TNR3+). The receptors shown here come from a human donor in good health. Some clones in this sample may be carry-over from other donors' samples.

The chain recombines TRBV29-1 with TRBJ1-2; checking the TCRdb D call of TRBD1 is not possible without DNA. Per the germline V gene, CDR1 is SQVTM and CDR2 is ANQGSEA. This CDR3 is 16 amino acids long. Here the CDR3 reads CSVGLNDGQGIYGYTF.

The chain links TRBV2 to TRBJ2-1. Germline CDR1 SNHLY, CDR2 FYNNEI. The CDR3 has 13 residues. CDR3 amino acids: CASNQNSYNEQFF.

The chain employs TRBV27 and TRBJ2-1. CDR1 and CDR2 (germline): MNHEY, SMNVEV (reference sequence). The CDR3 runs 13 residues. This CDR3 is CASSAEPYNEQFF.

The chain couples TRBV29-1 to TRBJ2-1; TCRdb names TRBD2, which stays unverified in the absence of DNA. CDR1 and CDR2 from the germline V gene are SQVTM and ANQGSEA. This CDR3 is 13 amino acids long. CDR3: CSVLAERNNEQFF.

V usage is TRBV19 and J usage is TRBJ2-1; TCRdb's assignment of TRBD1 cannot be checked, as there is no DNA. The length of the CDR3 is 17 residues. Germline V gene data show CDR1 as LNHDA and CDR2 as SQIVND (reference sequence). The CDR3 loop is CASSTGWTGYLDNEQFF.

The chain carries TRBV4-1 and TRBJ2-5; the D call of TRBD1 rests on TCRdb alone, since no DNA is present to check it. CDR1 and CDR2 (germline): MGHRA, YSYEKL. There are 14 residues in the CDR3. CDR3 sequence reads: CASSQEPGIETQYF.

This chain connects TRBV7-9 to TRBJ2-4. CDR3 length equals 12 residues. Germline V gives CDR1 SEHNR, CDR2 FQNEAQ (reference sequence). The CDR3 protein is CASSFYSDIQYF.

The gene calls are TRBV29-1 and TRBJ2-7; lacking DNA, the TRBD2 call made by TCRdb goes unchecked. Germline V gene sequence: CDR1 SQVTM, CDR2 ANQGSEA. CDR3 length: 12 residues. This chain's CDR3 is CSVERGPYEQYF.

The gene calls are TRBV5-5 and TRBJ2-7. The CDR3 has 14 residues. CDR1 and CDR2 from the germline V gene are SGHKS and YYEKEE (reference sequence). The CDR3 reads CASSLCASSYEQYF.

The chain has TRBV5-6 and TRBJ1-5. CDR3 length: 12 amino acids. CDR1 and CDR2 (germline): SGHDT, YYEEEE. The chain's CDR3 is CASSPRDQPQHF.

This chain joins TRBV29-1 and TRBJ2-7. The V gene's germline CDR1 is SQVTM and CDR2 ANQGSEA. This CDR3 has 13 amino acids. CDR3 amino acids: CSVRSTSSYEQYF.

The chain carries TRBV5-1 and TRBJ1-3; TCRdb gives TRBD1 as the D gene, but with no DNA this cannot be confirmed. Germline-derived CDR1 and CDR2 are SGHRS and YFSETQ. The CDR3 totals 15 residues. The chain's CDR3 is CASSLVGVSGNTIYF.

The chain recombines TRBV4-1 with TRBJ2-1; TCRdb's D call of TRBD2 is untestable without DNA. The CDR3 sequence is 17 residues long. CDR1 MGHRA and CDR2 YSYEKL come from the germline V gene. CDR3 sequence: CASSPKSLAPSYNEQFF.

The genes are TRBV29-1 and TRBJ2-5. This CDR3 spans 14 amino acids. Looked up from germline, CDR1 is SQVTM and CDR2 is ANQGSEA. The CDR3: CSVEVVNSQETQYF.

The rearrangement joins TRBV9 to TRBJ1-6; as DNA is missing, the TRBD1 call by TCRdb cannot be tested. The CDR3 is made up of 15 amino acids. The germline V gene has CDR1 SGDLS and CDR2 YYNGEE. This CDR3 reads CASSAMYGRGSPLHF.

The chain joins TRBV3-1 to TRBJ2-7. In germline, CDR1 is LGHDT, CDR2 YNNKEL (reference sequence). This CDR3 has 14 residues. This CDR3 reads CASSQVLRSYEQYF.

V is TRBV19 and J is TRBJ2-1. The CDR3 extends over 12 amino acids. Per germline, CDR1 LNHDA and CDR2 SQIVND (reference sequence). The chain's CDR3 is CASTGSYNEQFF.

The rearrangement joins TRBV29-1 to TRBJ2-7; the D call of TRBD1 rests on TCRdb alone, since no DNA is present to check it. This CDR3 spans 12 amino acids. Germline V gene lookup returns CDR1 SQVTM and CDR2 ANQGSEA. The CDR3 loop is CSVPQGNGEQYF.

This chain links TRBV7-2 with TRBJ2-7; TCRdb proposes TRBD1, but this gene call is untestable without DNA. Germline V CDR1 and CDR2: SGHTA, FQGNSA. The CDR3 covers 14 residues. The CDR3 region is CASSSGHPTYEQYF.

The genes are TRBV20-1 and TRBJ2-7; TCRdb's assignment of TRBD1 cannot be checked, as there is no DNA. Germline lookup yields CDR1 DFQATT and CDR2 SNEGSKA (reference sequence). This CDR3 is 17 amino acids long. CDR3 sequence reads: CSARDILGGDRRYEQYF.